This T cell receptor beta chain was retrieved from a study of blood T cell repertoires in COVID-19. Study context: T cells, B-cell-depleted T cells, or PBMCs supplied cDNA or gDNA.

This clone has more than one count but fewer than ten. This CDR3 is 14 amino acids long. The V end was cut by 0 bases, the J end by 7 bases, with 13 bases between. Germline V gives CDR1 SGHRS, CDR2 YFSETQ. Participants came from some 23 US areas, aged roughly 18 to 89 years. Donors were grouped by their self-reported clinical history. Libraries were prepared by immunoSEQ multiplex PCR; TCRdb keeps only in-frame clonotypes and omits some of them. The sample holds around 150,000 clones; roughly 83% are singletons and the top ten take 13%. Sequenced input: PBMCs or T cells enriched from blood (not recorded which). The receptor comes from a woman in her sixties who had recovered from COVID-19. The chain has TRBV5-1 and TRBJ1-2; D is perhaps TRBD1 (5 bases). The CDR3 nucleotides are TGCGCCAGCAGCTTGGCAGGGATTGGCGTTGGCTACACCTTC. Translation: CASSLAGIGVGYTF.